This T cell receptor (beta chain) was sequenced in a study of T cell changes during pregnancy in multiple sclerosis. The CDR3 sequence is 16 residues long. Germline CDR1 is KGHSH and CDR2 is LQKENI. J lost 3 bases, V lost 2 bases, and 8 bases had no gene match. This table comes from immunoSEQ multiplex PCR, and its TCRdb copy is limited to in-frame clones, with some not included. In the table there are around 40,000 clones, roughly 90% of which are singletons. The V call is TRBV18, the J call TRBJ2-7, with TRBD1 matching over 9 bases. The receptor was derived from a female donor with multiple sclerosis, enrolled in a pregnancy study. Sequences were derived from CD4+ T cells from peripheral blood mononuclear cells, sampled in the second trimester of pregnancy. DNA for the CDR3: TGTGCCAGCTCACCATCTTCGGGACAGGGACTCTACGAGCAGTACTTC. It is translated as CASSPSSGQGLYEQYF.